Listed here are 29 T cell receptor beta chains from one sample, sequenced in a study of graft-versus-host responses after intestinal transplantation. Using immunoSEQ multiplex PCR, the repertoire was profiled, and TCRdb retains in-frame clones only, with some absent. The sample holds approximately 23,000 clones, 44% seen once. The researchers put 200,000 CFSE-labeled responder cells into plates with 200,000 irradiated, violet-dye-labeled stimulator cells. The sample consisted of alloreactive CD8+ T cells from a mixed lymphocyte reaction culture, taken before transplantation. As for subset: CFSE-low proliferating T cells sorted from roughly six-day pre-transplant mixed lymphocyte reaction (GvH or HvG direction). These receptor sequences come from a human patient who was an organ donor for intestinal transplantation.

The chain carries TRBV11-2 and TRBJ2-3; no reliable D call. V lost 2 bases and J lost 2, with 14 bases in between. CDR1 is SGHAT, CDR2 FQNNGV, per germline. The length of the CDR3 is 16 residues. In DNA, the CDR3 is TGTGCCAGCAGCTTAAGGGCGGAGATGCCCACAGATACGCAGTATTTT. Protein: CASSLRAEMPTDTQYF.

In its sample, this clone was seen a few times. This chain joins TRBV28 and TRBJ2-1, with TRBD1 matching over 7 bases. The CDR3 is made up of 15 amino acids. The J segment lost 5 bases and the V segment lost 5 bases, leaving 9 bases of the junction unmatched. From germline, CDR1 is MDHEN and CDR2 SYDVKM. CDR3 residues: CASSTLDRSDNEQFF. CDR3 nucleotides: TGTGCCAGCAGTACGTTGGACAGGTCTGACAATGAGCAGTTCTTC.

The rearrangement joins TRBV23-1 to TRBJ1-3; TRBD1 might be the D (6 bases). TRBV23-1 belongs to the ORF category, with a function that is uncertain. CDR3 length: 18 amino acids. Trimming took 4 bases from V and 2 from J, leaving 21 bases between them. The CDR3 sequence is CASSRAGRGASAGNTIYF. DNA of the CDR3: TGCGCCAGCAGTCGAGCGGGCAGGGGAGCATCGGCTGGAAACACCATATATTTT.

This chain uses TRBV2 with TRBJ2-7, with D maybe TRBD2 (6 bases). From germline, CDR1 is SNHLY and CDR2 FYNNEI. The germline V and J ends were trimmed by 8 bases and 7 bases, with 18 bases remaining between them. The CDR3 is 13 residues long. The CDR3 DNA sequence: TGTGCCAGCTATCCCGGGACTCCCTCGGAGCAGTACTTC. This encodes CASYPGTPSEQYF.

This clone was counted only a few times. J is TRBJ2-7 and V is TRBV28; 8 nucleotides align to TRBD2. This CDR3 contains 16 residues. Trimming cost V 4 bases and J 2 bases; bases outside gene matches: 10. The germline V gene has CDR1 MDHEN and CDR2 SYDVKM. CDR3 loop: CASSSLSGSLPYEQYF. The CDR3 DNA reads as TGTGCCAGCAGTTCTCTGAGCGGGAGTTTACCCTACGAGCAGTACTTC. The full variable domain, rest sourced from reference TRBV28 and TRBJ2-7, is DVKVTQSSRYLVKRTGEKVFLECVQDMDHENMFWYRQDPGLGLRLIYFSYDVKMKEKGDIPEGYSVSREKKERFSLILESASTNQTSMYLCASSSLSGSLPYEQYFGPGTRLTVT.

This clone occurred once. This chain connects TRBV9 to TRBJ2-2; 13 positions agree with TRBD2. The CDR3 runs 19 residues. The V gene's germline CDR1 is SGDLS and CDR2 YYNGEE. The V segment lost 4 bases and the J segment 5 bases; nucleotides outside the gene matches: 14. Here the CDR3 reads CASSPQRGLAGDETGELFF. Written as DNA, the CDR3 is TGTGCCAGCAGCCCCCAACGCGGACTAGCGGGAGATGAGACCGGGGAGCTGTTTTTT.

CDR3 in amino acids: CASSLQGADEQFF. The CDR3 DNA sequence: TGTGCCAGCAGCTTACAGGGGGCGGATGAGCAGTTCTTC. The chain is built from TRBV7-6 and TRBJ2-1; TRBD1 matches 8 bases. Germline trimming cut 2 bases from V and 8 bases from J; bases unmatched to any gene: 2. Germline values: CDR1 SGHVS, CDR2 FNYEAQ. CDR3 length: 13 amino acids.

This chain uses TRBV4-3 with TRBJ1-2; unclear D gene. The CDR3 extends over 15 amino acids. The germline CDR1 and CDR2 sequences are LGHNA and YSLEER. V was clipped by 0 bases and J by 3 bases, with 11 bases between them. In nucleotides, the CDR3 is TGCGCCAGCAGCCAAGATATTGAGGCCCACTATGGCTACACCTTC. Protein: CASSQDIEAHYGYTF.

This clone was detected a few times. The DNA of the CDR3 is TGTGCCAGCAGCTTGGTGGGGGAATTAGGCTACACCTTC. Translating it yields CASSLVGELGYTF. The chain links TRBV5-7 to TRBJ1-2; TRBD1 might be the D (5 bases). TRBV5-7 is recorded as an ORF, its role being uncertain. This CDR3 spans 13 amino acids. V lost 0 bases and J lost 8, with 11 bases in between.

This clone was observed a few times. The V gene is TRBV6-1, the J gene TRBJ2-7; no firm D call. V dropped 6 bases and J dropped 4 bases, with 13 bases sitting between them. Germline values: CDR1 MNHNS, CDR2 SASEGT. The CDR3 totals 13 residues. CDR3 nucleotides: TGTGCCAGCAGCCCCGGACGCCCGTACGAGCAGTACTTC. Translation gives CASSPGRPYEQYF.

This clone was seen a few times. J is TRBJ2-7 and V is TRBV28; 8 nucleotides align to TRBD1. V was clipped by 5 bases and J by 0 bases; unmatched bases: 3. The CDR3 sequence is 14 residues long. The V gene's germline CDR1 is MDHEN and CDR2 SYDVKM. CDR3 loop: CASSGQGSSYEQYF. The CDR3 DNA is TGTGCCAGCAGTGGACAGGGTAGCTCCTACGAGCAGTACTTC. Drawing the rest from reference TRBV28 and TRBJ2-7, the complete variable domain is DVKVTQSSRYLVKRTGEKVFLECVQDMDHENMFWYRQDPGLGLRLIYFSYDVKMKEKGDIPEGYSVSREKKERFSLILESASTNQTSMYLCASSGQGSSYEQYFGPGTRLTVT.

The chain recombines TRBV28 with TRBJ2-1; D is ambiguous. CDR3 length: 13 amino acids. CDR1 MDHEN and CDR2 SYDVKM come from the germline V gene. Trimming shortened V by 1 base and J by 5 bases, and 6 bases separated the two germline ends. For the CDR3, the DNA is TGTGCCAGCAGTTTATCAGGCAACAATGAGCAGTTCTTC. It translates to CASSLSGNNEQFF.

The rearrangement joins TRBV6-1 to TRBJ2-7; D is unresolved. CDR3 size: 14 residues. CDR1 is MNHNS, CDR2 SASEGT, per germline. V was pared by 1 base and J by 3 bases, with 10 bases between. The CDR3 bases are TGTGCCAGCAGTGAAGAGGCAGAAAACTACGAGCAGTACTTC. The encoded protein is CASSEEAENYEQYF.

This clone has more than one count but fewer than ten. The rearrangement links TRBV6-1 to TRBJ2-7; 8 positions agree with TRBD1. The germline gives CDR1 MNHNS, CDR2 SASEGT. The junction had 4 bases not matched to a gene; V was cut back by 3 bases and J by 3 bases. The CDR3 totals 14 residues. The CDR3 spells CASSEVDRVYEQYF. The CDR3, as DNA: TGTGCCAGCAGTGAGGTGGACAGGGTCTACGAGCAGTACTTC.

This clone was seen only a few times. This rearrangement joins TRBV7-3 to TRBJ2-7; possible D gene TRBD2, 6 bases. The CDR3 contains 17 residues. The germline V gene has CDR1 SGHTA and CDR2 FQGTGA. V was trimmed by 3 bases and J by 2 bases, leaving 20 bases between them. CDR3 amino acids: CASSFSNEGLVPYEQYF. The CDR3 nucleotides are TGTGCCAGCAGCTTCTCAAATGAGGGACTCGTCCCCTACGAGCAGTACTTC.

This clone was detected a few times. The chain is built from TRBV9 and TRBJ2-1, with D possibly being TRBD1 (5 bases). V gave up 5 bases and J gave up 0 bases, with 9 bases separating them. The CDR3 sequence is 14 residues long. Germline assignment: CDR1 SGDLS and CDR2 YYNGEE. The CDR3 reads CASSRGHSYNEQFF. The CDR3 DNA is TGTGCCAGCAGTAGGGGCCACTCCTACAATGAGCAGTTCTTC.

This clone has only a few counts. The chain uses TRBV2 and TRBJ2-7, with TRBD2 identical over 13 bases. The germline CDR1 and CDR2 sequences are SNHLY and FYNNEI. V was pared by 10 bases and J by 3 bases, with 6 bases of the junction left unmatched. This CDR3 is 14 amino acids long. The CDR3 loop reads CATRTSGGVYEQYF. The CDR3 nucleotides are TGTGCCACCCGGACTAGCGGGGGCGTCTACGAGCAGTACTTC.

This clone was found a few times. The chain joins TRBV10-3 to TRBJ1-2; 7 bases fit TRBD1. CDR1 ENHRY and CDR2 SYGVKD come from the germline V gene. J gave up 8 bases and V 3 bases, and 12 bases lay outside the gene matches. The CDR3 is made up of 15 amino acids. This CDR3 is CAISDGRDSLSGYTF. DNA of the CDR3: TGTGCCATCAGTGACGGCAGGGACAGTCTCTCCGGCTACACCTTC.

This clone was picked up a small number of times. The rearrangement joins TRBV4-3 to TRBJ1-1; D uncertain. The V gene's germline CDR1 is LGHNA and CDR2 YSLEER. The CDR3 has 15 residues. Between the trimmed V and J ends, which lost 1 base and 1 base, there was a span of 10 bases. The CDR3 reads CASSQVHGGNTEAFF. Here the CDR3 DNA reads TGCGCCAGCAGCCAAGTTCACGGAGGGAACACTGAAGCTTTCTTT.

This clone has more than one count but fewer than ten. This chain links TRBV14 with TRBJ2-5; 9 positions agree with TRBD2. Germline V gene sequence: CDR1 SGHDN, CDR2 FVKESK. J lost 5 bases, V lost 1 base, and 5 bases had no gene match. This CDR3 has 15 amino acids. The CDR3 sequence is CASSQVAGGHETQYF. The CDR3 nucleotides are TGTGCCAGCAGCCAAGTCGCGGGAGGGCACGAGACCCAGTACTTC.

J is TRBJ2-7 and V is TRBV11-1; D is perhaps TRBD1 (5 bases). Germline CDR1 and CDR2: SGHAT and FQDESV (reference sequence). V was pared by 5 bases and J by 3 bases, with 11 bases between. The CDR3 consists of 13 residues. The CDR3 bases are TGTGCCAGCAGCCCCCAGGGAAACTACGAGCAGTACTTC. Translated, it gives CASSPQGNYEQYF.

The chain employs TRBV6-5 and TRBJ1-2; D unclear. Germline V lookup: CDR1 MNHEY, CDR2 SVGAGI. CDR3 size: 11 residues. Between the trimmed V and J ends, which lost 7 bases and 8 bases, there was a span of 11 bases. CDR3: CASTYGWGYTF. The CDR3 nucleotides are TGTGCCAGCACCTACGGTTGGGGCTACACCTTC.

This chain uses TRBV13 with TRBJ2-1; 7 nucleotides line up with TRBD2. Losses at the gene ends were 5 bases for V and 5 bases for J; bases not matched to a gene: 12. The CDR3 has 16 residues. Germline lookup yields CDR1 PRHDT and CDR2 FYEKMQ (reference sequence). The DNA of the CDR3 is TGTGCCAGCAGCCCGCGAGGCCTAGCGGTGAACAATGAGCAGTTCTTC. It codes for CASSPRGLAVNNEQFF.

The CDR3 is CASSLLTEAFF. CDR3 sequence (DNA): TGTGCCAGCAGCTTATTGACTGAAGCTTTCTTT. The chain uses TRBV7-9 and TRBJ1-1; D is undetermined. Germline assignment: CDR1 SEHNR and CDR2 FQNEAQ (reference sequence). V lost 2 bases and J 5 bases, leaving 3 bases between the germline ends. The CDR3 is made up of 11 amino acids.

This clone appeared a few times. V usage is TRBV6-1 and J usage is TRBJ2-7; tentatively, D is TRBD1 (7 bases). The CDR3 has 15 residues. Germline CDR1 is MNHNS and CDR2 is SASEGT. Deletions cut 2 bases from V and 2 bases from J, with 13 bases between. CDR3 amino acids: CASSEWRDSPYEQYF. The CDR3 DNA follows: TGTGCCAGCAGTGAATGGCGGGACAGCCCCTACGAGCAGTACTTC.

The chain uses TRBV27 and TRBJ1-5; D not resolved. The V gene lost 5 bases and the J gene lost 11 bases, with 19 bases spanning the gap. Germline CDR1 is MNHEY and CDR2 is SMNVEV (reference sequence). There are 14 residues in the CDR3. The CDR3 loop reads CASSPSTDRGAQHF. The CDR3 DNA reads as TGTGCCAGCAGTCCATCTACCGACCGGGGAGCCCAGCATTTT.

This clone has just a few counts. V usage is TRBV29-1 and J usage is TRBJ2-7; 8 nucleotides agree with TRBD1. This CDR3 is built from 16 residues. The germline gives CDR1 SQVTM, CDR2 ANQGSEA. Trimming cost V 0 bases and J 2 bases; bases outside gene matches: 9. The DNA for the CDR3 is TGCAGCGTTGAAGACCCCGGACAGGGAGGTCCCTACGAGCAGTACTTC. This sequence encodes CSVEDPGQGGPYEQYF.

The chain links TRBV4-3 to TRBJ2-3; D not certain. The CDR3 is 15 amino acids. CDR1 is LGHNA, CDR2 YSLEER, per germline. Trimming left V 0 bases short and J 2 bases short, with 9 bases between. CDR3 in amino acids: CASSQDWRITDTQYF. The CDR3 DNA is TGCGCCAGCAGCCAAGATTGGCGGATCACAGATACGCAGTATTTT.

The rearrangement uses TRBV11-1 and TRBJ2-7, with 7 positions matching TRBD2. The length of the CDR3 is 16 residues. The J segment lost 3 bases and the V segment lost 5 bases, leaving 13 bases of the junction unmatched. The germline V gene has CDR1 SGHAT and CDR2 FQDESV (reference sequence). The CDR3: CASSTPGPGGDYEQYF. CDR3 bases: TGTGCCAGCAGCACCCCAGGCCCGGGAGGTGACTACGAGCAGTACTTC.